This T cell receptor (beta chain) is from a study of cytomegalovirus exposure and HLA in healthy donors. Study-wide context: The Caucasian-associated ancestry cluster held less than 85% of 350 to 450 genotyped donors. Study conclusions and caveats: TCR beta chain V- and J-gene trimming was linked, in a later analysis, to a missense variant in DCLRE1C. TCR beta chains numbering more than 150 were designated cytomegalovirus-associated. Productive status was seen about 87% or about 30% of the time for most TCR beta V segments in an earlier analysis.

V lost 4 bases to trimming and J lost 6 bases; unmatched junction nucleotides: 6. Germline CDR1 SNHLY, CDR2 FYNNEI. The CDR3 is 16 residues long. PCR was performed using 60 Vbeta and 13 Jbeta primers. Some clones are missing from TCRdb's copy, which holds only in-frame ones; the method was immunoSEQ multiplex PCR. Of roughly 100,000 clones listed, more than 60% were seen once; the top ten hold approximately 5.1%. With regard to this clone: Antigen: not known.

This TCR came from a male donor in good health and CMV-seronegative. The sequencing input was PBMCs. The V and J genes are TRBV2 and TRBJ2-3; 14 bases fit TRBD2. DNA of the CDR3: TGTGCCAGCAGTGGGGGGGGACTAGCGGGAGTGGATACGCAGTATTTT. Amino acids: CASSGGGLAGVDTQYF.